This T cell receptor (beta chain) was sequenced for a study of beta chain features in type 1 diabetes. Across the study: Patients and healthy donors were similar in age, gender and cell yields.

General study findings and limits: Shorter TCRB CDR3s, moderately but significantly so, were found in Type 1 diabetes patients in all four CD4+ subsets.

Expressed TCRB transcripts were sequenced because the entire RNA isolate underwent reverse transcription. The protocol was immunoSEQ multiplex PCR, while the TCRdb copy is restricted to in-frame clones and leaves out a portion. This table has about 180,000 clones, about 12% appearing once. Concerning this clone: Its target is unknown.

The receptor's source is a woman aged 18-29 years in good health. Material for sequencing was central memory CD4+ T cells from blood.

The CDR3 DNA reads as TGTGCCAGCAGCTTAGATTTAAACCGAGTGGATGAGCAGTTCTTC. Its translation is CASSLDLNRVDEQFF. The rearrangement links TRBV7-9 to TRBJ2-1; D is undetermined. The CDR3 extends over 15 amino acids. The V and J ends lost 1 base and 8 bases respectively, with 15 bases between them. Germline V gives CDR1 SEHNR, CDR2 FQNEAQ (reference sequence).